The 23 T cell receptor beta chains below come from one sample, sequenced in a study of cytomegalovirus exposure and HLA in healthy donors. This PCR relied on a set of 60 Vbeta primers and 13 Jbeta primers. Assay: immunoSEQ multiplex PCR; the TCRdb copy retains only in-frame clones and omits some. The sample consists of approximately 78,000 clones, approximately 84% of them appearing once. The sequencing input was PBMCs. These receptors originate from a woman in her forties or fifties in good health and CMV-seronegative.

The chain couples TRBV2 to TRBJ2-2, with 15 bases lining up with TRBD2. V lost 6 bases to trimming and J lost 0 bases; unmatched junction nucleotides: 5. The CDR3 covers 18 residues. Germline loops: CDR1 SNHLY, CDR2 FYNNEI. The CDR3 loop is CASRGLAGGRANTGELFF. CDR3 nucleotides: TGTGCCAGCAGGGGACTAGCGGGAGGCCGGGCGAACACCGGGGAGCTGTTTTTT. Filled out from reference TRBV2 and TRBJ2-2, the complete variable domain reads EPEVTQTPSHQVTQMGQEVILRCVPISNHLYFYWYRQILGQKVEFLVSFYNNEISEKSEIFDDQFSVERPDGSNFTLKIRSTKLEDSAMYFCASRGLAGGRANTGELFFGEGSRLTVL.

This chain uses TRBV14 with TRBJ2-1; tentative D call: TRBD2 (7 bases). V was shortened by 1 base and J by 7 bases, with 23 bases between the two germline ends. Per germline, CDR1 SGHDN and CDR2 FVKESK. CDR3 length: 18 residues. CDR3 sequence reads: CASSQGQDLGGRVNEQFF. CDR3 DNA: TGTGCCAGCAGCCAAGGCCAAGACCTAGGGGGGAGGGTAAATGAGCAGTTCTTC.

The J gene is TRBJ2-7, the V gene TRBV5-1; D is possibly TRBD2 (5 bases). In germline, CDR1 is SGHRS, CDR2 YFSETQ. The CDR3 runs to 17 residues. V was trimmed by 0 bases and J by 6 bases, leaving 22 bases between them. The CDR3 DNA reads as TGCGCCAGCAGCTTGGCGTTAGGTAGGGAGCTTTTCGGCGAGCAGTACTTC. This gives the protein CASSLALGRELFGEQYF.

The DNA of the CDR3 is TGTGCCAGCAGTGTAATCACAGATACGCAGTATTTT. It codes for CASSVITDTQYF. This chain joins TRBV28 and TRBJ2-3, with D uncertain. The CDR3 extends over 12 amino acids. Per germline, CDR1 MDHEN and CDR2 SYDVKM. The ends were cut back, 5 bases at V and 2 bases at J, with 5 bases in the middle.

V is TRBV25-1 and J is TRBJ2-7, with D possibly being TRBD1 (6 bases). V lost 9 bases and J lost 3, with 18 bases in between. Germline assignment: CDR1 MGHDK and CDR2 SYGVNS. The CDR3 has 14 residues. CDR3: CARYRSRGIYEQYF. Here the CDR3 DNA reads TGTGCCAGATATCGTTCGAGGGGGATCTACGAGCAGTACTTC.

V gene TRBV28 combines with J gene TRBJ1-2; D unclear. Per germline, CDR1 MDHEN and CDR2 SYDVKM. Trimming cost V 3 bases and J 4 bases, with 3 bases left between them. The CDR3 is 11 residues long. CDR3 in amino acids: CASSFLYGYTF. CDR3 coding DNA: TGTGCCAGCAGTTTTCTCTATGGCTACACCTTC.

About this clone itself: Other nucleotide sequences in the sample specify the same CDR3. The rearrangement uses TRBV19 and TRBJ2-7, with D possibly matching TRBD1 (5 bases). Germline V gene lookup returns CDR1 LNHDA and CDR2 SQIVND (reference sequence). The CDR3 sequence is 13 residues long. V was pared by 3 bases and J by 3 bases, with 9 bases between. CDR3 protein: CASSIRQGYEQYF. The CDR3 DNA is TGTGCCAGTAGTATTAGGCAGGGCTACGAGCAGTACTTC.

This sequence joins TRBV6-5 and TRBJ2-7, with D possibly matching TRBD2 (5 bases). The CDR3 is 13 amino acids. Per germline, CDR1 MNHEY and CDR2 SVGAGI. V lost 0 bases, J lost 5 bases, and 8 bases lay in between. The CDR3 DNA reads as TGTGCCAGCAGTTACTCGAACGGGAACGAGCAGTACTTC. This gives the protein CASSYSNGNEQYF.

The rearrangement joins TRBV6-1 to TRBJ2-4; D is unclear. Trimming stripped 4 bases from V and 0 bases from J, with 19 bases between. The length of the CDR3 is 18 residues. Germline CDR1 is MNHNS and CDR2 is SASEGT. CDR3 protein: CASSGIVRRRLAKNIQYF. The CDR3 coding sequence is TGTGCCAGCAGTGGGATTGTGCGCAGGCGCCTAGCCAAAAACATTCAGTACTTC.

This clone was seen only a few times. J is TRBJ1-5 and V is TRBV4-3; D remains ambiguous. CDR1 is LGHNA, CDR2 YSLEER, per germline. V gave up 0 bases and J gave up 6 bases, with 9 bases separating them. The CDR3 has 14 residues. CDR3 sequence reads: CASSQESGVQPQHF. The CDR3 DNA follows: TGCGCCAGCAGCCAAGAATCCGGGGTTCAGCCCCAGCATTTT.

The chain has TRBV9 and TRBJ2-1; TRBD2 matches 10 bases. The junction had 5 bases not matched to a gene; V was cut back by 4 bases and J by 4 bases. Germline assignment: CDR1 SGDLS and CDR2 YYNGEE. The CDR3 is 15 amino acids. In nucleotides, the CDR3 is TGTGCCAGCAGCTCAGCGGGAGGGCCTTACAATGAGCAGTTCTTC. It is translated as CASSSAGGPYNEQFF.

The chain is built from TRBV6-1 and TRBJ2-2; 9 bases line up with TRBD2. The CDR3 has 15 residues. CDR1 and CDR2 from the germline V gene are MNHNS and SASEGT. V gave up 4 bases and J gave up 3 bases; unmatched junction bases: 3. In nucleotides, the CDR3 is TGTGCCAGCAGTGCATTAGCGGGAGACACCGGGGAGCTGTTTTTT. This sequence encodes CASSALAGDTGELFF.

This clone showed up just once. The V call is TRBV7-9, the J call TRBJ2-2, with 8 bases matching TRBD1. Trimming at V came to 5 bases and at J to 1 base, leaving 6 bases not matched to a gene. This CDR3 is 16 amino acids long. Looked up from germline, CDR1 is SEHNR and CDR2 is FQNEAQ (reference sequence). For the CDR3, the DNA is TGTGCCAGCAGCCGCCACGACAGGGGGAACACCGGGGAGCTGTTTTTT. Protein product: CASSRHDRGNTGELFF.

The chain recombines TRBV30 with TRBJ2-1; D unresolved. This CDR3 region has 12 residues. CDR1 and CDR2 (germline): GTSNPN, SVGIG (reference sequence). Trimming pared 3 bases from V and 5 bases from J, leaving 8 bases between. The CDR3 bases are TGTGCCTGGAGCCTACTTGACAATGAGCAGTTCTTC. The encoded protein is CAWSLLDNEQFF.

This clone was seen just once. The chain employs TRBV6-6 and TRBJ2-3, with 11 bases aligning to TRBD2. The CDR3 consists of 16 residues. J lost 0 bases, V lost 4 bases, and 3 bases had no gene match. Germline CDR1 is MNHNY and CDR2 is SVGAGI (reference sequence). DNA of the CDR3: TGTGCCAGCAGTTCCCGACTAGCGGGGAGCACAGATACGCAGTATTTT. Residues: CASSSRLAGSTDTQYF.

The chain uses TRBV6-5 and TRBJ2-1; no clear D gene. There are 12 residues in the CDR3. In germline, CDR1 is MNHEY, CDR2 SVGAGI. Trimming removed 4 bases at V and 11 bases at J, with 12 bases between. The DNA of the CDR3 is TGTGCCAGCAGTTCCCTAGTCTCAAAGCAGTTCTTC. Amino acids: CASSSLVSKQFF.

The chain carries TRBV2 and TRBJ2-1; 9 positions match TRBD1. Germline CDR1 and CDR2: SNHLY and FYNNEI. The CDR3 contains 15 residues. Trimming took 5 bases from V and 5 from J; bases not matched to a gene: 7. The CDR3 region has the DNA TGTGCCAGCAGTTCACCGGGACAGGGTAACAATGAGCAGTTCTTC. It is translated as CASSSPGQGNNEQFF.

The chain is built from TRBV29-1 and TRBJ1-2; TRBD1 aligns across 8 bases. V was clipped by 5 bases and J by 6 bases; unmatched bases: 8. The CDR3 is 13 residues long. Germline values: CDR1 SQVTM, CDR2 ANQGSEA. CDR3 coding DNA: TGCAGCGTTACTACAGGGGGTACTGATGGCTACACCTTC. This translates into CSVTTGGTDGYTF.

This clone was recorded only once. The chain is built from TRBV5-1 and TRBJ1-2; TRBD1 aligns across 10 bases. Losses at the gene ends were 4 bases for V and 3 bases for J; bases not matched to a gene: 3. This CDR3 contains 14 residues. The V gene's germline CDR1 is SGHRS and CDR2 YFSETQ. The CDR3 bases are TGCGCCAGCAGCCCTGGGACAGGGGACTATGGCTACACCTTC. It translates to CASSPGTGDYGYTF.

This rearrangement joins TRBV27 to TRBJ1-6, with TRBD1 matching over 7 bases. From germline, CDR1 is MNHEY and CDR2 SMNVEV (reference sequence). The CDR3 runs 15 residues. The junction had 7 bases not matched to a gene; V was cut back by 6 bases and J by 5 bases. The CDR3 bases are TGTGCCAGCAGGCCGCAGACAGGGAATAATTCACCCCTCCACTTT. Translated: CASRPQTGNNSPLHF.

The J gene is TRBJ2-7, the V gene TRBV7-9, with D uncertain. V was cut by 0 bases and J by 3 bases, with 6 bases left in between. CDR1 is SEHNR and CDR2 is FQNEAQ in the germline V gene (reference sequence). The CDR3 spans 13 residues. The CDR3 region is CASSLARGYEQYV. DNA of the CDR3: TGTGCCAGCAGCTTAGCGCGCGGCTACGAGCAGTACGTC.

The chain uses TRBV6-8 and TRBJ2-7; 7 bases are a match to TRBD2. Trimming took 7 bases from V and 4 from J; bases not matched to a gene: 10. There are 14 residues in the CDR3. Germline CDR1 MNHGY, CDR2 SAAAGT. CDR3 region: CASIKRTSRYEQYF. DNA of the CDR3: TGTGCCAGCATAAAACGGACTAGTAGGTACGAGCAGTACTTC.

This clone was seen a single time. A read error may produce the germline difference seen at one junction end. The CDR3 spells CASSLVSDNEQFF. The CDR3 bases are TGCGCCAGCAGCTTGGTCTCCGACAATGAGCAGTTCTTC. The rearrangement joins TRBV5-1 to TRBJ2-1; no reliable D call. Germline assignment: CDR1 SGHRS and CDR2 YFSETQ. The CDR3 runs to 13 residues.